Listed below are T cell receptor beta chains from one sample, sequenced in a study of cytomegalovirus exposure and HLA in healthy donors. Repertoires were generated with immunoSEQ multiplex PCR, while TCRdb's copy carries only in-frame clones and drops some. The sample gives about 120,000 clones, 63% of which show up once; 8% to 10% is in the top ten. Sequences were obtained from PBMCs. These receptor sequences come from a man aged 35 to 55 in good health and CMV-seropositive. The CDR3 runs from the conserved cysteine through the conserved F or W. Fields, in order: D gene, CDR3 length, J gene, clone size, V gene, CDR3 DNA, CDR3 protein. The D gene is left open where the match is weak. The size of a clone is reported for some rows only, either as once, few or many, or as a class for expanded clones.

D gene: TRBD2
CDR3 length: 16
J gene: TRBJ2-5
clone size: .
V gene: TRBV15
CDR3 DNA: TGTGCCACCAGCAGATCCCCCCTAGCGGCCCAAGAGACCCAGTACTTC
CDR3 protein: CATSRSPLAAQETQYF

D gene: TRBD2
CDR3 length: 16
J gene: TRBJ2-2
clone size: few
V gene: TRBV18
CDR3 DNA: TGTGCCAGCTCACCCAAGCTGGCGGGAGATGCCGGGGAGCTGTTTTTT
CDR3 protein: CASSPKLAGDAGELFF

D gene: .
CDR3 length: 17
J gene: TRBJ1-2
clone size: .
V gene: TRBV9
CDR3 DNA: TGTGCCAGCAGCGCCCCCCCGGCGGGGGCCTCTAACTATGGCTACACCTTC
CDR3 protein: CASSAPPAGASNYGYTF

D gene: TRBD1
CDR3 length: 14
J gene: TRBJ2-7
clone size: .
V gene: TRBV18
CDR3 DNA: TGTGCCAGCTCACCGACAGGGAGATCCTACGAGCAGTACTTC
CDR3 protein: CASSPTGRSYEQYF

D gene: .
CDR3 length: 17
J gene: TRBJ1-3
clone size: .
V gene: TRBV18
CDR3 DNA: TGTGCCAGCTCACCACCAGGCAGGGATATGACCGGAAACACCATATATTTT
CDR3 protein: CASSPPGRDMTGNTIYF

D gene: .
CDR3 length: 17
J gene: TRBJ2-6
clone size: .
V gene: TRBV5-4
CDR3 DNA: TGTGCCAGCAGCTTGGTCTCGGGAGTCTCTGGGGCCAACGTCCTGACTTTC
CDR3 protein: CASSLVSGVSGANVLTF

D gene: .
CDR3 length: 16
J gene: TRBJ1-3
clone size: few
V gene: TRBV5-4
CDR3 DNA: TGTGCCAGCAGCTTGGCCGGGGACACAGCAGGAAACACCATATATTTT
CDR3 protein: CASSLAGDTAGNTIYF

D gene: .
CDR3 length: 17
J gene: TRBJ2-7
clone size: .
V gene: TRBV7-2
CDR3 DNA: TGTGCCAGCAGCTTAGAGGGGGTCGGAATTGGTGTGTACGAGCAGTACTTC
CDR3 protein: CASSLEGVGIGVYEQYF

D gene: .
CDR3 length: 14
J gene: TRBJ2-7
clone size: .
V gene: TRBV28
CDR3 DNA: TGTGCCACCGAAAACAGGGCTGCACACTACGAGCAGTACTTC
CDR3 protein: CATENRAAHYEQYF

D gene: TRBD2
CDR3 length: 12
J gene: TRBJ2-7
clone size: .
V gene: TRBV5-1
CDR3 DNA: TGCGCCAGCAGCCGGGACTACTACGAGCAGTACTTC
CDR3 protein: CASSRDYYEQYF

D gene: .
CDR3 length: 12
J gene: TRBJ2-7
clone size: few
V gene: TRBV28
CDR3 DNA: TGTGCCAGCAGTTTGGAGGGCTACGAGCAGTACTTC
CDR3 protein: CASSLEGYEQYF

D gene: TRBD2
CDR3 length: 15
J gene: TRBJ2-1
clone size: .
V gene: TRBV5-1
CDR3 DNA: TGCGCCAGCAGCTTGGGACTAGCGGACCACAATGAGCAGTTCTTC
CDR3 protein: CASSLGLADHNEQFF

D gene: TRBD1
CDR3 length: 15
J gene: TRBJ1-5
clone size: .
V gene: TRBV27
CDR3 DNA: TGTGCCAGCAGTTTTCTAGGGGGCGGCAATCAGCCCCAGCATTTT
CDR3 protein: CASSFLGGGNQPQHF

D gene: TRBD2
CDR3 length: 16
J gene: TRBJ2-4
clone size: .
V gene: TRBV4-3
CDR3 DNA: TGCGCCAGCAGCCTTGGACTAGCGGTAGCCAAAAACATTCAGTACTTC
CDR3 protein: CASSLGLAVAKNIQYF

D gene: .
CDR3 length: 13
J gene: TRBJ1-1
clone size: .
V gene: TRBV11-1
CDR3 DNA: TGTGCCAGCAGCTTAGCAATGTTGAGTGAAGCTTTCTTT
CDR3 protein: CASSLAMLSEAFF

D gene: .
CDR3 length: 15
J gene: TRBJ1-3
clone size: few
V gene: TRBV28
CDR3 DNA: TGTGCCAGCAGATCTGACGGAGATACTGGAAACACCATATATTTT
CDR3 protein: CASRSDGDTGNTIYF

D gene: TRBD1
CDR3 length: 14
J gene: TRBJ2-3
clone size: .
V gene: TRBV30
CDR3 DNA: TGTGCCTGGAGGGACAGGGGGCTTACAGATACGCAGTATTTT
CDR3 protein: CAWRDRGLTDTQYF

D gene: TRBD1
CDR3 length: 16
J gene: TRBJ1-6
clone size: .
V gene: TRBV19
CDR3 DNA: TGTGCCAGTAGTCGGACAGGAAATTTTTATAATTCACCCCTCCACTTT
CDR3 protein: CASSRTGNFYNSPLHF

D gene: TRBD1
CDR3 length: 14
J gene: TRBJ1-1
clone size: .
V gene: TRBV28
CDR3 DNA: TGTGCCAGCAGTTTACAGGGGGCGCCCACTGAAGCTTTCTTT
CDR3 protein: CASSLQGAPTEAFF

D gene: .
CDR3 length: 15
J gene: TRBJ1-1
clone size: .
V gene: TRBV6-5
CDR3 DNA: TGTGCCAGCAGTTACTCGACAGGATGGGGCACTGAAGCTTTCTTT
CDR3 protein: CASSYSTGWGTEAFF

D gene: TRBD1
CDR3 length: 14
J gene: TRBJ2-2
clone size: few
V gene: TRBV7-2
CDR3 DNA: TGTGCCAGCCGGGGACAGGGGTGGACCGGGGAGCTGTTTTTT
CDR3 protein: CASRGQGWTGELFF

D gene: TRBD2
CDR3 length: 15
J gene: TRBJ2-1
clone size: .
V gene: TRBV4-3
CDR3 DNA: TGCGCCAGCAGCCCGGTGCGGGGACTATACAATGAGCAGTTCTTC
CDR3 protein: CASSPVRGLYNEQFF

D gene: .
CDR3 length: 15
J gene: TRBJ1-3
clone size: .
V gene: TRBV9
CDR3 DNA: TGTGCCAGCAGCGTAGGTGGGGGCGATGGAAACACCATATATTTT
CDR3 protein: CASSVGGGDGNTIYF

D gene: .
CDR3 length: 13
J gene: TRBJ2-2
clone size: .
V gene: TRBV2
CDR3 DNA: TGTGCCAGCAACCCCCAGAAGACCGGGGAGCTGTTTTTT
CDR3 protein: CASNPQKTGELFF

D gene: .
CDR3 length: 13
J gene: TRBJ1-5
clone size: few
V gene: TRBV5-6
CDR3 DNA: TGTGCCAGCAGCTTGGGAGGGCGTGAGCCCCAGCATTTT
CDR3 protein: CASSLGGREPQHF

D gene: .
CDR3 length: 15
J gene: TRBJ1-1
clone size: once
V gene: TRBV18
CDR3 DNA: TGTGCCAGCTCACCGGGCGTGAACAGGAACACTGAAGCTTTCTTT
CDR3 protein: CASSPGVNRNTEAFF

D gene: .
CDR3 length: 13
J gene: TRBJ2-5
clone size: few
V gene: TRBV27
CDR3 DNA: TGTGCCAGCAGCCCCCGACAGCAAGAGACCCAGTACTTC
CDR3 protein: CASSPRQQETQYF

D gene: .
CDR3 length: 15
J gene: TRBJ2-7
clone size: .
V gene: TRBV7-8
CDR3 DNA: TGTGCCAGCAGCCTAGGGCGGGGAGGATCCTACGAGCAGTACTTC
CDR3 protein: CASSLGRGGSYEQYF

D gene: TRBD2
CDR3 length: 17
J gene: TRBJ2-1
clone size: .
V gene: TRBV5-1
CDR3 DNA: TGCGCCAGCAGCCTAGGGGCGGGGGGGCCTTCCTACAATGAGCAGTTCTTC
CDR3 protein: CASSLGAGGPSYNEQFF

D gene: .
CDR3 length: 13
J gene: TRBJ2-7
clone size: .
V gene: TRBV11-2
CDR3 DNA: TGTGCCAGCAGCTTATCAGCCGGGGACGAGCAGTACTTC
CDR3 protein: CASSLSAGDEQYF

D gene: .
CDR3 length: 13
J gene: TRBJ1-2
clone size: few
V gene: TRBV2
CDR3 DNA: TGTGCCAGCAGTGGTGCCTGGGGGGATGGCTACACCTTC
CDR3 protein: CASSGAWGDGYTF

D gene: TRBD2
CDR3 length: 15
J gene: TRBJ2-5
clone size: .
V gene: TRBV29-1
CDR3 DNA: TGCAGCGTCGCTCTTAGCGGGGGCCCTTCGGCGACCCAGTACTTC
CDR3 protein: CSVALSGGPSATQYF

D gene: TRBD1
CDR3 length: 15
J gene: TRBJ1-1
clone size: .
V gene: TRBV19
CDR3 DNA: TGTGCCAGTAGTTTTCGACAGGGGGCTGACACTGAAGCTTTCTTT
CDR3 protein: CASSFRQGADTEAFF

D gene: .
CDR3 length: 11
J gene: TRBJ2-5
clone size: .
V gene: TRBV2
CDR3 DNA: TGTGCCAGCACCTTCCAAGAGACCCAGTACTTC
CDR3 protein: CASTFQETQYF

D gene: TRBD1
CDR3 length: 14
J gene: TRBJ2-6
clone size: .
V gene: TRBV10-3
CDR3 DNA: TGTGCCAGCCTAACAGGGGCCGGGGCCAACGTCCTGACTTTC
CDR3 protein: CASLTGAGANVLTF

D gene: .
CDR3 length: 15
J gene: TRBJ2-7
clone size: .
V gene: TRBV9
CDR3 DNA: TGTGCCAGCAGCCAACAGGGAAATGATGCCTACGAGCAGTACTTC
CDR3 protein: CASSQQGNDAYEQYF

D gene: .
CDR3 length: 15
J gene: TRBJ1-3
clone size: .
V gene: TRBV5-4
CDR3 DNA: TGTGCCAGCAGCAACGTAAAGAGCTCTGGAAACACCATATATTTT
CDR3 protein: CASSNVKSSGNTIYF

D gene: .
CDR3 length: 14
J gene: TRBJ2-3
clone size: .
V gene: TRBV10-3
CDR3 DNA: TGTGCCATCAGTGTTCAGGGTTTCGCAGATACGCAGTATTTT
CDR3 protein: CAISVQGFADTQYF

D gene: .
CDR3 length: 12
J gene: TRBJ2-1
clone size: .
V gene: TRBV6-6
CDR3 DNA: TGTGCCAGCAGTTACTCCTTTTATGAGCAGTTCTTC
CDR3 protein: CASSYSFYEQFF

D gene: TRBD1
CDR3 length: 15
J gene: TRBJ1-1
clone size: .
V gene: TRBV10-3
CDR3 DNA: TGTGCCATCAGTGAGATGGGGACAGAAAACACTGAAGCTTTCTTT
CDR3 protein: CAISEMGTENTEAFF

D gene: .
CDR3 length: 15
J gene: TRBJ2-3
clone size: .
V gene: TRBV27
CDR3 DNA: TGTGCCAGCAGTTTCAACCCCCAGGGCACAGATACGCAGTATTTT
CDR3 protein: CASSFNPQGTDTQYF

D gene: .
CDR3 length: 15
J gene: TRBJ2-7
clone size: .
V gene: TRBV4-2
CDR3 DNA: TGTGCCAGCAGCCAGGCCGGGACAAGCTCCTACGAGCAGTACTTC
CDR3 protein: CASSQAGTSSYEQYF